This TCR beta chain derives from a study of blood T cell repertoires in COVID-19. Per the germline V gene, CDR1 is SGHVS and CDR2 is FQNEAQ. V was clipped by 2 bases and J by 2 bases, with 7 bases between them. The length of the CDR3 is 14 residues. Per the original data handling: Reference gene primers were amplified, and this amplification served to estimate nucleated cell counts. Assay used: immunoSEQ multiplex PCR; TCRdb lists only in-frame clones, some missing. V, J and clone size are taken as reported in that table, and D and trimming were inferred from the DNA itself. Counted here are about 380,000 clones, more than 65% occurring once; the ten biggest clones make up 1.1%.

The receptor was derived from a human donor with acute or convalescent COVID-19. The donor label of this sample is uncertain. Sequencing was performed on peripheral blood. This sequence joins TRBV7-8 and TRBJ1-3; maybe TRBD1 (5 bases). As DNA, the CDR3 is TGTGCCAGCAGCTTATGGACAACTGGAAACACCATATATTTT. The encoded protein is CASSLWTTGNTIYF.